The source of this T cell receptor beta chain is a study of blood T cell repertoires in COVID-19. For the study at large: The United States, Italy and Spain supplied acute and convalescent COVID-19 samples. PBMCs, B-cell-depleted T cells, or T cells were the source of the cDNA or gDNA that made up the material.

Authors' processing steps: How many nucleated cells were present was estimated from reference gene primer amplification. Repertoires were generated with immunoSEQ multiplex PCR, while TCRdb's copy carries only in-frame clones and drops some. V and J calls and clone size come straight from that table; D and trimming were deduced from the DNA. Of some 200,000 clones listed, less than 90% are singletons. This CDR3 is 13 amino acids long. Germline values: CDR1 PRHDT, CDR2 FYEKMQ (reference sequence). The V end lost 1 base, the J end lost 2 bases, and 6 bases lay between the germline ends. The chain combines TRBV13 with TRBJ2-7; D not certain. This TCR derives from a woman aged 45-65 years with acute or convalescent COVID-19. Material for sequencing was peripheral blood. As DNA, the CDR3 is TGTGCCAGCAGCTTAGCCGTTACCTACGAGCAGTACTTC. Translated: CASSLAVTYEQYF. Full variable domain (rest looked up from reference TRBV13 and TRBJ2-7): AAGVIQSPRHLIKEKRETATLKCYPIPRHDTVYWYQQGPGQDPQFLISFYEKMQSDKGSIPDRFSAQQFSDYHSELNMSSLELGDSALYFCASSLAVTYEQYFGPGTRLTVT.